The 8 T cell receptor beta chains listed next were all sequenced from one sample in a study of T cell repertoires in cytomegalovirus infection. TCRdb re-analysed the reads in MiXCR, keeping a single row per CDR3 protein. The sample shows around 170,000 distinct CDR3 sequences, over 15% of them seen only once. What was sequenced was CD8+ T cells from PBMCs. The receptors derive from a human donor in good health (CMV status not recorded). Some clones in this sample may be carry-over from other donors' samples.

The chain joins TRBV29-1 to TRBJ2-7; D unresolved. The CDR3 contains 12 residues. Per the germline V gene, CDR1 is SQVTM and CDR2 is ANQGSEA. V was shortened by 6 bases and J by 7 bases, with 16 bases between the two germline ends. In nucleotides, the CDR3 is TGCAGCGTCTTGGGCCCCCGACGGGAGCAGTACTTC. The encoded protein is CSVLGPRREQYF.

The gene calls are TRBV12-3 or TRBV12-4 and TRBJ2-7, with D possibly being TRBD1 or TRBD2 (5 bases each). The CDR3 loop spans 13 amino acids. The ends were cut back, 8 bases at V and 5 bases at J, with 16 bases in the middle. The CDR3 protein is CASGGDLTNEQYF. CDR3 DNA sequence: TGTGCCAGCGGTGGGGACCTAACTAACGAGCAGTACTTC.

V usage is TRBV6-2 or TRBV6-3 and J usage is TRBJ2-1, with D perhaps TRBD1 (6 bases). The CDR3 is 14 residues long. Deletions cut 2 bases from V and 2 bases from J, with 7 bases between. Germline-derived CDR1 and CDR2 are MNHEY and SVGEGT. CDR3 in DNA: TGTGCCAGCAGTTACGGGGGCGCCTACAATGAGCAGTTCTTC. It is translated as CASSYGGAYNEQFF.

The gene calls are TRBV7-6 and TRBJ2-2; D not certain. V was cut by 8 bases and J by 0 bases, with 1 base left in between. CDR3 length: 11 amino acids. Germline CDR1 is SGHVS and CDR2 is FNYEAQ. The CDR3 spells CASANTGELFF. In DNA form, the CDR3 reads TGTGCCAGCGCGAACACCGGGGAGCTGTTTTTT.

V gene TRBV15 combines with J gene TRBJ2-2; D is uncertain. V dropped 1 base and J dropped 2 bases, with 11 bases sitting between them. The CDR3 covers 16 residues. Per the germline V gene, CDR1 is LNHNV and CDR2 is YYDKDF (reference sequence). CDR3 in amino acids: CATSRVTGVNTGELFF. The CDR3 DNA reads TGTGCCACCAGCAGAGTAACGGGTGTCAACACCGGGGAGCTGTTTTTT.

This clonotype was picked up a small number of times. This chain links TRBV7-2 with TRBJ2-7; the D is unclear. CDR3 length: 11 amino acids. The germline gives CDR1 SGHTA, CDR2 FQGNSA. The V and J ends lost 7 bases and 3 bases respectively, with 7 bases between them. The chain's CDR3 is CASTRGYEQYF. In DNA form, the CDR3 reads TGTGCCAGCACTCGAGGCTACGAGCAGTACTTC.

The rearrangement links TRBV2 to TRBJ2-2; TRBD1 aligns across 7 bases. The germline V gene encodes CDR1 SNHLY and CDR2 FYNNEI. The trim removed 0 bases at V and 6 bases at J, leaving 4 bases unmatched. The CDR3 extends over 15 amino acids. CDR3 nucleotides: TGTGCCAGCAGTGAAGCCCTCGACAGGGCCGGGGAGCTGTTTTTT. Translated, it gives CASSEALDRAGELFF.

This sequence joins TRBV11-1 and TRBJ2-1; either TRBD1 or TRBD2 may supply D (6 bases each). The germline gives CDR1 SGHAT, CDR2 FQDESV (reference sequence). V was shortened by 4 bases and J by 7 bases, with 14 bases between the two germline ends. This CDR3 has 14 amino acids. As DNA, the CDR3 is TGTGCCAGCAGCTCAGGAACAGGGAGGAATGAGCAGTTCTTC. Encoded protein: CASSSGTGRNEQFF. Supplemented by reference TRBV11-1 and TRBJ2-1, the full variable domain reads EAEVAQSPRYKITEKSQAVAFWCDPISGHATLYWYRQILGQGPELLVQFQDESVVDDSQLPKDRFSAERLKGVDSTLKIQPAELGDSAMYLCASSSGTGRNEQFFGPGTRLTVL.